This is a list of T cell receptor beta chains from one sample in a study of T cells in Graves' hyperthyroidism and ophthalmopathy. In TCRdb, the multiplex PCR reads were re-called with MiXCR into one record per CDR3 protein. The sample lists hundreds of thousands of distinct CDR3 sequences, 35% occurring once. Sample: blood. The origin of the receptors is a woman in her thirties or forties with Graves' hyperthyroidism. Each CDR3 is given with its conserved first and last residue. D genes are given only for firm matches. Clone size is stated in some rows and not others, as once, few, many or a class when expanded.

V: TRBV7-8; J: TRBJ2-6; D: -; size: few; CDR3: CASSQFSLRAGNSGANVLTF; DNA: TGCGCCAGCAGCCAATTCTCGCTGCGGGCTGGGAACTCTGGGGCCAACGTCCTGACTTTC
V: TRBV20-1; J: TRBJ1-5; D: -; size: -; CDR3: CSALQEEVMIRNQPQHF; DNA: TGCAGTGCTTTGCAGGAGGAGGTTATGATACGCAATCAGCCCCAGCATTTT
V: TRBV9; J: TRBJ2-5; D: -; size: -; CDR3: CASSARGGADETQYF; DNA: TGTGCCAGCAGCGCCCGCGGCGGGGCGGACGAGACCCAGTACTTC
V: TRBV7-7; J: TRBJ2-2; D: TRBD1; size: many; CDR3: CASSPSGQAWNTGELFF; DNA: TGTGCTAGCAGCCCCTCCGGACAGGCATGGAACACCGGGGAGCTGTTTTTT
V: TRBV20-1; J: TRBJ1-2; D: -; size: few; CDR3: CSAGHTTNYGYTF; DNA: TGCAGTGCTGGACACACGACTAACTATGGCTACACCTTC
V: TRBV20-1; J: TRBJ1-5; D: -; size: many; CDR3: CSARWSNQPQHF; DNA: TGCAGTGCTAGGTGGAGCAATCAGCCCCAGCATTTT
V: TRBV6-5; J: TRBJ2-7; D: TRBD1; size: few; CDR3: CASSPGQGIAYEQYF; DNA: TGTGCCAGCAGCCCGGGACAGGGGATCGCCTACGAGCAGTACTTC
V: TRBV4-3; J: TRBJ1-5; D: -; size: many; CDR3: CASSQDGRGEPQHF; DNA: TGCGCCAGCAGCCAAGATGGGAGGGGCGAACCCCAGCATTTT
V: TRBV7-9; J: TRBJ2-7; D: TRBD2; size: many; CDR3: CASRTSGGFYF; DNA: TGTGCCAGCCGCACTAGCGGGGGATTCTACTTC
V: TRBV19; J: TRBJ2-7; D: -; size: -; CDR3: CASSFRGAESSYEQYF; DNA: TGTGCCAGCAGCTTCAGGGGAGCTGAGAGCTCCTACGAGCAGTACTTC
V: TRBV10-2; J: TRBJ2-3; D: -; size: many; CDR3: CASTHSPSTDTQYF; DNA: TGCGCCAGCACTCACAGCCCGAGCACAGATACGCAGTATTTT
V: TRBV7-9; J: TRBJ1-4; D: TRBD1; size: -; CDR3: CASSAGAGGREKLFF; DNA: TGTGCCAGCAGCGCCGGGGCAGGGGGCAGGGAAAAACTGTTTTTT
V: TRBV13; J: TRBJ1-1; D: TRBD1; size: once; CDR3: CASSAPLGTGGTEAFF; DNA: TGTGCCAGCAGTGCCCCTCTAGGGACAGGGGGTACTGAAGCTTTCTTT
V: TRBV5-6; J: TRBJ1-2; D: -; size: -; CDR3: CASSRNLRGGYTF; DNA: TGTGCCAGCAGCCGTAATTTAAGGGGGGGCTACACCTTC
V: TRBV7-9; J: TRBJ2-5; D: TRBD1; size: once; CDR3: CASSEGQVQETQYF; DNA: TGTGCCAGCAGCGAGGGACAGGTTCAAGAGACCCAGTACTTC
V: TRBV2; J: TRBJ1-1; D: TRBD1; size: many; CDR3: CASKALGTGFNTEAFF; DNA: TGTGCCAGCAAGGCGTTAGGGACAGGGTTCAACACTGAAGCTTTCTTT
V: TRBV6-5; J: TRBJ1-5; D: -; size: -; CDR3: CASNRDSNQPQHF; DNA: TGTGCCAGCAATAGGGATAGCAATCAGCCCCAGCATTTT
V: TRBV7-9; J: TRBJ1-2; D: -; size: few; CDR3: CASTLTPGKTRRGYTF; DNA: TGTGCCAGCACCCTGACACCAGGAAAAACTAGGAGAGGCTACACCTTC
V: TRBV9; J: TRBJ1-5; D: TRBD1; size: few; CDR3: CASSHGTGAGNQPQHF; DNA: TGTGCCAGCAGCCATGGGACAGGGGCAGGCAATCAGCCCCAGCATTTT
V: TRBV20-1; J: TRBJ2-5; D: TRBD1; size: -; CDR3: CSAMGQGNQETQYF; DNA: TGCAGTGCTATGGGACAGGGGAACCAAGAGACCCAGTACTTC
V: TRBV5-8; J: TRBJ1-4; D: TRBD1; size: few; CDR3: CASSLGAQGNWEKLFF; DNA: TGTGCCAGCAGCTTGGGGGCACAGGGGAATTGGGAAAAACTGTTTTTT
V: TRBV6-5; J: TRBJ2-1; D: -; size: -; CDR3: CASTVYGRGRHNEQFF; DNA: TGTGCCAGCACCGTATACGGGCGGGGTAGGCACAATGAGCAGTTCTTC
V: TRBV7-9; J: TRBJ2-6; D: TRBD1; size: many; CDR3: CASSSNHRGQPSGANVLTF; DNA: TGTGCCAGCAGCTCCAACCACAGGGGGCAACCCTCTGGGGCCAACGTCCTGACTTTC
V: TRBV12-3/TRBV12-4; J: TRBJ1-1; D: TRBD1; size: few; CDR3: CASSLDRGRSAEAFF; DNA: TGTGCCAGCAGTTTGGACAGGGGAAGATCCGCTGAAGCTTTCTTT
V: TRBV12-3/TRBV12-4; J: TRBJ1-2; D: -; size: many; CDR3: CASSWGYGYTF; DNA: TGTGCCAGCTCTTGGGGCTATGGCTACACCTTC
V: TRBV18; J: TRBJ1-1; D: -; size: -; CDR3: CASSLTDSRDTEAFF; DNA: TGTGCCAGCTCACTAACGGACAGTAGAGACACTGAAGCTTTCTTT
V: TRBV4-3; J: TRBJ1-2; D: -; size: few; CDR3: CASSQDNPLGGYTF; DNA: TGCGCCAGCAGCCAAGATAACCCTCTCGGGGGCTACACCTTC
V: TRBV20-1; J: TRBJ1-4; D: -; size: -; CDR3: CSARKLLDGPAF; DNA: TGCAGTGCTAGAAAGTTGTTGGACGGGCCCGCTTTT
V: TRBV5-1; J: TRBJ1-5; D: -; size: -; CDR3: CASSLGGPEPQHF; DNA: TGCGCCAGCAGCTTGGGGGGCCCGGAGCCCCAGCATTTT
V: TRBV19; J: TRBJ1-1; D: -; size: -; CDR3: CASSIVPGDTEAFF; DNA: TGTGCCAGTAGTATAGTCCCGGGGGACACTGAAGCTTTCTTT
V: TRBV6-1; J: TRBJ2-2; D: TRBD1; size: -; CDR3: CASTKSGGQGTNTGELFF; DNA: TGTGCCAGCACTAAATCGGGGGGACAGGGGACGAACACCGGGGAGCTGTTTTTT
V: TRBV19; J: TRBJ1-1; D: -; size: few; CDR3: CASSIRSTEAFF; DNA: TGTGCCAGTAGTATTCGGTCCACTGAAGCTTTCTTT
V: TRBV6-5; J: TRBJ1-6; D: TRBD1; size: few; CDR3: CASSRRQGYSPLHF; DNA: TGTGCCAGCAGTCGGCGACAGGGCTATTCACCCCTCCACTTT
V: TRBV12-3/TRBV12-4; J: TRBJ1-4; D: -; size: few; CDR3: CASSRPGLRNEKLFF; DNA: TGTGCCAGCAGTCGACCCGGCCTCAGAAATGAAAAACTGTTTTTT
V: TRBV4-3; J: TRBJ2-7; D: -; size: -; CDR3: CASSQEPFLKYEQYF; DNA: TGCGCCAGCAGCCAAGAGCCGTTTTTGAAGTACGAGCAGTACTTC
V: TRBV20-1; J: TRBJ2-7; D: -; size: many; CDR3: CSALRRDYEQYF; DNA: TGCAGTGCCCTGAGGCGGGATTACGAGCAGTACTTC
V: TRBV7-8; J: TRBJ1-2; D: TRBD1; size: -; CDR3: CASSLAQGPGYTF; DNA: TGTGCCAGCAGTTTAGCACAGGGGCCCGGCTACACCTTC
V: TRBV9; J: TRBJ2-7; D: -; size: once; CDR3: CASSAMGVYEQYF; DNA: TGTGCCAGCAGCGCTATGGGGGTCTACGAGCAGTACTTC
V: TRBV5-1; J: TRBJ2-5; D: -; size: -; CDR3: CASSLVAVAQETQYF; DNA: TGCGCCAGCAGCTTGGTGGCAGTGGCCCAAGAGACCCAGTACTTC
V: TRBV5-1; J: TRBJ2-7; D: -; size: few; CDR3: CACRDSISSYKQYF; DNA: TGCGCCTGCAGAGACAGTATCAGCTCCTACAAGCAGTACTTC
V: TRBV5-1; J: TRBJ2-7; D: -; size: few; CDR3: CASSLETRPYEQYF; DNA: TGCGCCAGCAGCTTGGAGACTAGACCCTACGAGCAGTACTTC
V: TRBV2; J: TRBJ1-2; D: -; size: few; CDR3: CASSILDYGYTF; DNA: TGTGCCAGCAGTATACTGGACTATGGCTACACCTTC
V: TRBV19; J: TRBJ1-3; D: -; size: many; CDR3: CASTSRQGRDTIYF; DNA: TGTGCCAGTACCTCGAGGCAGGGACGGGACACCATATATTTT
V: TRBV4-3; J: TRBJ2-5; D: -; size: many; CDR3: CASSQVTSGVETQYF; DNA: TGCGCCAGCAGCCAAGTTACTAGTGGGGTTGAGACCCAGTACTTC
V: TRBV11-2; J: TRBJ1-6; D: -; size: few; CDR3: CAREAPLHF; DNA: TGTGCCAGAGAGGCACCCCTCCACTTT
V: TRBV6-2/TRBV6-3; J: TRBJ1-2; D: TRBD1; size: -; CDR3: CASSYGGQGAYGYTF; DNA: TGTGCCAGCAGTTACGGGGGACAGGGGGCCTATGGCTACACCTTC
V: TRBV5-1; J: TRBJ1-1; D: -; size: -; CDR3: CASSGLGNFAEAFF; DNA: TGCGCCAGCAGCGGCCTAGGGAATTTCGCTGAAGCTTTCTTT
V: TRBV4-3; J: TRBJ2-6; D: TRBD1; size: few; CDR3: CASSQDRGPVRANVLTF; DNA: TGCGCCAGCAGCCAAGACAGGGGGCCCGTGAGGGCCAACGTCCTGACTTTC
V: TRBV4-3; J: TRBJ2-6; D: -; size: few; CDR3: CASSRLATGGGGANVLTF; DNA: TGCGCCAGCAGCCGCCTAGCGACAGGAGGCGGTGGGGCCAACGTCCTGACTTTC
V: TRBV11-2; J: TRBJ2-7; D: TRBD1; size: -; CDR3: CASSSMTGGGYEQYF; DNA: TGTGCCAGCAGCTCGATGACAGGGGGAGGCTACGAGCAGTACTTC
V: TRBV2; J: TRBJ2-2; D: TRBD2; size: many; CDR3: CASRETSGTNGELFF; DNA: TGTGCCAGCAGAGAAACTAGCGGAACTAACGGGGAGCTGTTTTTT
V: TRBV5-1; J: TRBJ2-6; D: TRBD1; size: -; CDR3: CASSLTGNTGEISGANVLTF; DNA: TGCGCCAGCAGCCTGACAGGGAACACCGGGGAGATCTCTGGGGCCAACGTCCTGACTTTC
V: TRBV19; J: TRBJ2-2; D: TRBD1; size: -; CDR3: CASSVGRQGAWTGELFF; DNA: TGTGCCAGTAGTGTCGGCAGACAGGGGGCATGGACCGGGGAGCTGTTTTTT
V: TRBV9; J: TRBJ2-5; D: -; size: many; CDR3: CASSVAVGTQETQYF; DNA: TGTGCCAGCAGCGTAGCCGTGGGGACTCAAGAGACCCAGTACTTC
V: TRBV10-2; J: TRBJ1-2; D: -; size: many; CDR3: CASSESRYYGYTF; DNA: TGCGCCAGCAGTGAGTCTCGGTACTATGGCTACACCTTC
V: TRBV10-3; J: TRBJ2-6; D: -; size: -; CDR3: CAISEGDVAEAF; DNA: TGTGCCATCAGTGAAGGGGACGTGGCTGAAGCTTTC
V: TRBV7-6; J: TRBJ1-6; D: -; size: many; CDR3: CASSSRNSPLHF; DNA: TGTGCCAGCAGCTCTCGTAATTCACCCCTCCACTTT
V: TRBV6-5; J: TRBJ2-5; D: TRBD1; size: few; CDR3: CASSYPGQGLQETQYF; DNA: TGTGCCAGCAGTTACCCTGGACAGGGCCTCCAAGAGACCCAGTACTTC
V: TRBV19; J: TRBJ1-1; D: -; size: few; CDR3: CASKNPNTEAFF; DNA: TGTGCCAGTAAGAACCCGAACACTGAAGCTTTCTTT
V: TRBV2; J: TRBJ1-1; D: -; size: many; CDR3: CASGGFDTEAFF; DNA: TGTGCCAGCGGGGGATTTGACACTGAAGCTTTCTTT